This T cell receptor (beta chain) comes out of a study of graft-versus-host responses after intestinal transplantation. Overall study: Induction using anti-thymocyte globulin, followed by tacrolimus and steroids for 2 to 4 years, was given to all recipients.

On this clone itself: Its antigen is still unknown.

From germline, CDR1 is KGHSH and CDR2 LQKENI. V dropped 3 bases and J dropped 0; count of bases not matched to a gene: 7. The CDR3 covers 16 residues. The method was immunoSEQ multiplex PCR; TCRdb's version includes in-frame clones alone and lacks a portion of them. This repertoire shows tens of thousands of clones, just over 90% found once; its top ten account for 1.5% to 2.5%. Findings and limits, study-wide: There was an association between peak levels of circulating GvH clones and early post-transplant HvG declines.

Source: unstimulated CD8+ T cells sorted from spleen or lymph node cells, taken before intestinal transplant. V is TRBV18 and J is TRBJ2-7; 8 bases are shared with TRBD1. This clonotype was obtained from a human donor who received an intestinal transplant. CDR3 bases: TGTGCCAGCTCACCCCGCCGGACAGGGATCTCCTACGAGCAGTACTTC. Translating gives CASSPRRTGISYEQYF.